Listed here are 25 T cell receptor beta chains from one sample, sequenced in a study of monozygotic twins with cystic fibrosis. Sequencing was performed with immunoSEQ multiplex PCR; in TCRdb, only in-frame clones are kept and a portion is missing. The table records 30,000 to 35,000 clones, 66% of them present only once. Sequenced input: blood. The source is a girl between 5 and 17 years old with cystic fibrosis.

The V gene is TRBV7-8, the J gene TRBJ2-7; 7 bases line up with TRBD1. The CDR3 totals 15 residues. With 0 bases clipped from V and 2 bases from J, the junction kept 4 bases outside the gene matches. CDR1 is SGHVS, CDR2 FQNEAQ, per germline. The CDR3 sequence is CASSLALRGTYEQYF. The CDR3 nucleotides are TGTGCCAGCAGCTTAGCCCTCAGGGGGACCTACGAGCAGTACTTC.

As DNA, the CDR3 is TGTGCCAGGCTGAGAGGGACCGGCTACACCTTC. Translation: CARLRGTGYTF. This rearrangement joins TRBV6-7 to TRBJ1-2; perhaps TRBD1 as D (5 bases). TRBV6-7 is treated as an ORF (open reading frame) with a function not yet certain. The CDR3 is 11 residues long. Trimming took 9 bases from V and 8 from J, leaving 13 bases between them.

This clone has only a few counts. V gene TRBV6-4 combines with J gene TRBJ2-3; D not resolved. CDR1 and CDR2 from the germline V gene are MRHNA and SNTAGT. V gave up 4 bases and J gave up 2 bases, with 10 bases separating them. CDR3 size: 14 residues. CDR3 residues: CASSVNSVTDTQYF. CDR3 nucleotides: TGTGCCAGCAGTGTTAACAGTGTCACAGATACGCAGTATTTT.

This clone was detected only once. The V gene is TRBV29-1, the J gene TRBJ1-2; D is ambiguous. Per the germline V gene, CDR1 is SQVTM and CDR2 is ANQGSEA. The CDR3 sequence is 14 residues long. V was pared by 0 bases and J by 2 bases, with 10 bases between. CDR3 nucleotide sequence: TGCAGCGTTGAAGATCGGTTTCTAAACTATGGCTACACCTTC. It yields the protein CSVEDRFLNYGYTF.

The rearrangement joins TRBV30 to TRBJ2-3; 9 nucleotides line up with TRBD2. The germline V gene encodes CDR1 GTSNPN and CDR2 SVGIG (reference sequence). Trimming cost V 3 bases and J 6 bases; bases outside gene matches: 7. CDR3 length: 14 residues. CDR3 DNA sequence: TGTGCCTGGAGAATTAGCGGGGGTCCGGATACGCAGTATTTT. This encodes CAWRISGGPDTQYF. The variable domain in full, with the rest retrieved from reference TRBV30 and TRBJ2-3, is SQTIHQWPATLVQPVGSPLSLECTVEGTSNPNLYWYRQAAGRGLQLLFYSVGIGQISSEVPQNLSASRPQDRQFILSSKKLLLSDSGFYLCAWRISGGPDTQYFGPGTRLTVL.

The chain links TRBV7-2 to TRBJ2-3; no clear D gene. Germline lookup yields CDR1 SGHTA and CDR2 FQGNSA. Trimming shortened V by 5 bases and J by 3 bases, and 6 bases separated the two germline ends. The CDR3 length is 12 residues. The CDR3 spells CASSPPTDTQYF. For the CDR3, the DNA is TGTGCCAGCAGCCCCCCGACAGATACGCAGTATTTT.

V gene TRBV27 combines with J gene TRBJ2-7, with 9 bases fitting TRBD2. Germline V gene data show CDR1 as MNHEY and CDR2 as SMNVEV (reference sequence). The J segment lost 0 bases and the V segment lost 6 bases, leaving 6 bases of the junction unmatched. The CDR3 is 15 residues long. For the CDR3, the DNA is TGTGCCAGCAGGGTGGGGCGGGGGGGCTCCTACGAGCAGTACTTC. It is translated as CASRVGRGGSYEQYF.

This chain connects TRBV11-2 to TRBJ2-7; either TRBD1 or TRBD2 may fit D (6 bases each). Germline V gives CDR1 SGHAT, CDR2 FQNNGV. CDR3 length: 15 amino acids. The V end lost 0 bases, the J end lost 0 bases, and 9 bases lay between the germline ends. In DNA, the CDR3 is TGTGCCAGCAGCTTAGAGGGGGGCAACTCCTACGAGCAGTACTTC. Its protein product is CASSLEGGNSYEQYF.

The CDR3 DNA is TGTGCCAGCAGCTCGGGACAGATCTATGGCTACACCTTC. This codes for CASSSGQIYGYTF. This chain links TRBV7-8 with TRBJ1-2, with 7 positions matching TRBD1. The germline V gene encodes CDR1 SGHVS and CDR2 FQNEAQ. After removal of 4 bases from V and 4 bases from J, the junction contained 3 bases not matched to a gene. CDR3 length: 13 residues.

The chain carries TRBV4-3 and TRBJ2-7; TRBD2 might be the D (6 bases). Germline values: CDR1 LGHNA, CDR2 YSLEER. The CDR3 is 16 residues long. Trimming took 0 bases from V and 3 from J, leaving 15 bases between them. CDR3 amino acids: CASSQDRLGNFYEQYF. The CDR3 region has the DNA TGCGCCAGCAGCCAAGATCGACTAGGAAATTTCTACGAGCAGTACTTC.

The V gene is TRBV7-2, the J gene TRBJ2-1, with TRBD2 matching 8 bases. CDR1 and CDR2 from the germline V gene are SGHTA and FQGNSA. This CDR3 contains 17 residues. The V segment lost 1 base and the J segment 7 bases; nucleotides outside the gene matches: 12. Here the CDR3 reads CASSLVVAGGGLNEQFF. Here the CDR3 DNA reads TGTGCCAGCAGCTTAGTCGTCGCGGGAGGTGGTTTGAATGAGCAGTTCTTC.

The chain is built from TRBV2 and TRBJ2-2; weak D call: TRBD1 (6 bases). CDR1 and CDR2 from the germline V gene are SNHLY and FYNNEI. There are 11 residues in the CDR3. V lost 7 bases, J lost 7 bases, and 7 bases lay in between. CDR3 DNA sequence: TGTGCCAGCACAGGGGACGGGGAGCTGTTTTTT. The encoded protein is CASTGDGELFF.

The sample holds a few counts of this clone. This rearrangement joins TRBV9 to TRBJ2-2; D is unresolved. The CDR3 runs to 12 residues. Germline lookup yields CDR1 SGDLS and CDR2 YYNGEE. The ends were cut back, 0 bases at V and 3 bases at J, with 0 bases in the middle. CDR3 sequence: CASSVDTGELFF. In DNA form, the CDR3 reads TGTGCCAGCAGCGTAGACACCGGGGAGCTGTTTTTT.

This sequence joins TRBV7-2 and TRBJ2-7; D may be TRBD1 (6 bases). V lost 5 bases, J lost 2 bases, and 10 bases lay in between. Germline-derived CDR1 and CDR2 are SGHTA and FQGNSA. The CDR3 length is 13 residues. CDR3 amino acids: CASSRDKTYEQYF. The CDR3 nucleotides read TGTGCCAGCAGCCGGGACAAGACCTACGAGCAGTACTTC.

The chain is built from TRBV5-1 and TRBJ1-4, with D possibly TRBD1 on 5 matching bases. CDR3 length: 13 amino acids. V dropped 5 bases and J dropped 5 bases, with 10 bases sitting between them. Germline V lookup: CDR1 SGHRS, CDR2 YFSETQ. The CDR3 coding sequence is TGCGCCAGCAGAGGAGGGGAGAATGAAAAACTGTTTTTT. It yields the protein CASRGGENEKLFF.

The rearrangement links TRBV2 to TRBJ1-1, with 8 bases lining up with TRBD1. V trimming: 9 bases; J trimming: 2 bases; junction bases outside the gene matches: 5. The CDR3 has 13 amino acids. Germline loops: CDR1 SNHLY, CDR2 FYNNEI. The CDR3 bases are TGTGCCAGGGACAGGGACCGAAACACTGAAGCTTTCTTT. It encodes CARDRDRNTEAFF.

The V gene is TRBV29-1, the J gene TRBJ2-7; TRBD1 is a possible D gene (5 bases). CDR1 and CDR2 (germline): SQVTM, ANQGSEA. The V gene lost 3 bases and the J gene lost 0 bases, with 9 bases spanning the gap. This CDR3 comprises 13 residues. The CDR3 bases are TGCAGCGTTGATGGGGCCAGCTCCTACGAGCAGTACTTC. Translated: CSVDGASSYEQYF.

The V gene is TRBV18, the J gene TRBJ2-7, with a possible D match to TRBD2 (5 bases). CDR3 length: 16 residues. V was pared by 1 base and J by 4 bases, with 17 bases between. CDR1 KGHSH and CDR2 LQKENI come from the germline V gene. The CDR3 region is CASSPRVGKERYEQYF. The CDR3 DNA reads TGTGCCAGCTCACCACGCGTTGGAAAGGAGCGGTACGAGCAGTACTTC.

To note about this clone: One end of the junction fails to match germline, which may point to a read error. The rearrangement uses TRBV9 and TRBJ1-2, with 9 bases that match TRBD1. CDR3 length: 13 amino acids. Germline lookup yields CDR1 SGDLS and CDR2 YYNGEE. This chain's CDR3 is CAGRGQGLYGYTF. The CDR3 DNA reads as TGTGCCGGCAGGGGACAGGGCCTGTATGGCTACACCTTC.

The V and J genes are TRBV7-2 and TRBJ2-5; TRBD1 is a possible D gene (8 bases). The CDR3 spans 16 residues. Per the germline V gene, CDR1 is SGHTA and CDR2 is FQGNSA. The V and J ends lost 1 base and 5 bases respectively, with 17 bases between them. The CDR3 spells CASSLVGTTGGETQYF. The CDR3 nucleotides are TGTGCCAGCAGCTTAGTAGGGACTACAGGGGGGGAGACCCAGTACTTC.

The chain joins TRBV5-1 to TRBJ2-3, with D maybe TRBD2 (6 bases). Germline CDR1 SGHRS, CDR2 YFSETQ. Trimming took 6 bases from V and 5 from J, leaving 13 bases between them. This CDR3 comprises 13 residues. CDR3 bases: TGCGCCAGCAATACGGGAGAAATAGATACGCAGTATTTT. Translating gives CASNTGEIDTQYF.

The V gene is TRBV5-8, the J gene TRBJ2-7, with 7 bases lining up with TRBD2. The CDR3 spans 13 residues. V was clipped by 9 bases and J by 2 bases; unmatched bases: 8. The V gene's germline CDR1 is SGHTS and CDR2 YDEGEE. The DNA for the CDR3 is TGTGCCATTTCAGCGGGATCTGCCTACGAGCAGTACGTC. Protein: CAISAGSAYEQYV.

V usage is TRBV4-3 and J usage is TRBJ2-7, with D unresolved. Trimming left V 0 bases short and J 3 bases short, with 12 bases between. The germline CDR1 and CDR2 sequences are LGHNA and YSLEER. There are 15 residues in the CDR3. The CDR3 reads CASSQEFAGFYEQYF. In DNA form, the CDR3 reads TGCGCCAGCAGCCAAGAATTTGCTGGCTTCTACGAGCAGTACTTC.

This clone was seen a few times. J is TRBJ1-5 and V is TRBV28; unclear D gene. Trimming left V 2 bases short and J 6 bases short, with 11 bases between. The germline gives CDR1 MDHEN, CDR2 SYDVKM. The CDR3 spans 14 residues. The CDR3 nucleotides are TGTGCCAGCAGTTTAAGCGGATTCAGTCAGCCCCAGCATTTT. The encoded protein is CASSLSGFSQPQHF. The full variable domain, in which reference TRBV28 and TRBJ1-5 provide the parts outside the CDR3, is DVKVTQSSRYLVKRTGEKVFLECVQDMDHENMFWYRQDPGLGLRLIYFSYDVKMKEKGDIPEGYSVSREKKERFSLILESASTNQTSMYLCASSLSGFSQPQHFGDGTRLSIL.

V gene TRBV23-1 combines with J gene TRBJ2-3, with D hard to call. TRBV23-1 is an ORF, and what it does is uncertain. The CDR3 extends over 11 amino acids. Trimming stripped 5 bases from V and 2 bases from J, with 2 bases between. The CDR3 DNA reads as TGCGCCAGCAGTTCCACAGATACGCAGTATTTT. Amino acids: CASSSTDTQYF.